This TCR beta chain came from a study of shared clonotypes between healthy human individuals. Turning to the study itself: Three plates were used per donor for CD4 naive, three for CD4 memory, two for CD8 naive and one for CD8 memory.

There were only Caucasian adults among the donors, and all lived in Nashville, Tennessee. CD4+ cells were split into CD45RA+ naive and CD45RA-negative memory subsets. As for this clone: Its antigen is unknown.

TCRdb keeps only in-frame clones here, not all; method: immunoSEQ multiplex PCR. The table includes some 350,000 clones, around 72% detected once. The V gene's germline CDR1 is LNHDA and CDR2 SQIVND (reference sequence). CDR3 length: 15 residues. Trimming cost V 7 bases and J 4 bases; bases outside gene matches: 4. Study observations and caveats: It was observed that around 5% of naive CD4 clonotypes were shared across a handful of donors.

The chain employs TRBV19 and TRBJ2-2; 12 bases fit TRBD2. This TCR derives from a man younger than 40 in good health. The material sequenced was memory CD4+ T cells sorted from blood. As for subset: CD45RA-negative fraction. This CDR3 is CASTQTSGGTGELFF. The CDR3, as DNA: TGTGCCAGTACCCAGACTAGCGGGGGCACCGGGGAGCTGTTTTTT.